The TCR beta chain under discussion was sequenced for a study of blood T cell repertoires in COVID-19. Study-wide background: Nucleic acid was either cDNA or gDNA, and it came from T cells, B-cell-depleted T cells, or PBMCs.

This clone was detected a few times. V lost 4 bases and J lost 5; bases outside the gene matches: 16. Germline CDR1 is SGDLS and CDR2 is YYNGEE. The CDR3 covers 18 residues. Per the original data handling: Counts of nucleated cells, estimated from reference gene primer amplification, were obtained. Produced via immunoSEQ multiplex PCR; TCRdb's table is partial and in-frame only. Clonal size and the V and J genes are those of that table, whereas D and trimming came from the DNA. Of 140,000 or so clones listed, about 87% are singletons. The rearrangement joins TRBV9 to TRBJ2-2; 8 bases fit TRBD1. Sequencing used peripheral blood. The receptor comes from a human donor with COVID-19, enrolled during active disease. The donor label of this sample is uncertain. The CDR3 DNA is TGTGCCAGCAGCCCAACGACAGGGGTTCGTTTCGGAACCGGGGAGCTGTTTTTT. It encodes CASSPTTGVRFGTGELFF.